The 8 T cell receptor beta chains presented below share a single source sample, sequenced in a study of cytomegalovirus exposure and HLA in healthy donors. The PCR contained 60 Vbeta and 13 Jbeta primers. Sequenced by immunoSEQ multiplex PCR; TCRdb stores in-frame clones only, minus some. The repertoire has around 150,000 clones, 76% of them found once; the top ten carry 1.2% to 1.5%. Sequenced: PBMCs. All receptors come from a man aged 60 to 75 in good health and CMV-seronegative.

V gene TRBV18 combines with J gene TRBJ1-2; 9 bases match TRBD1. The CDR3 covers 15 residues. Trimming cost V 3 bases and J 0 bases; bases outside gene matches: 2. In germline, CDR1 is KGHSH, CDR2 LQKENI. As DNA, the CDR3 is TGTGCCAGCTCACCTGGGACAGGGACTAACTATGGCTACACCTTC. Translating it yields CASSPGTGTNYGYTF.

This chain connects TRBV6-5 to TRBJ1-4; D unresolved. Looked up from germline, CDR1 is MNHEY and CDR2 is SVGAGI. V shed 6 bases and J shed 11 bases, with 10 bases lying between them. The CDR3 runs 11 residues. CDR3 sequence reads: CASSDAGKLFF. The CDR3 nucleotides read TGTGCCAGCAGCGACGCGGGGAAACTGTTTTTT.

The rearrangement uses TRBV27 and TRBJ1-5, with 10 bases identical to TRBD1. V trimming: 6 bases; J trimming: 7 bases; junction bases outside the gene matches: 6. This CDR3 region has 14 residues. Germline CDR1 MNHEY, CDR2 SMNVEV (reference sequence). The CDR3 DNA is TGTGCCAGCAGGAGGACAGGGGGTGGGCAGCCCCAGCATTTT. Protein product: CASRRTGGGQPQHF.

Comments on this clone: This specimen includes other DNA sequences encoding the same CDR3. The DNA for the CDR3 is TGTGCCAGCAGCCGGGACAGCTCCTACAATGAGCAGTTCTTC. This translates into CASSRDSSYNEQFF. The rearrangement uses TRBV2 and TRBJ2-1; 7 bases align to TRBD1. This CDR3 region has 14 residues. CDR1 SNHLY and CDR2 FYNNEI come from the germline V gene. Unmatched junction bases numbered 2, after V lost 6 bases and J lost 0 bases.

The chain couples TRBV27 to TRBJ2-4; D perhaps matches TRBD1 (6 bases). The V end was cut by 5 bases, the J end by 3 bases, with 20 bases between. Germline CDR1 MNHEY, CDR2 SMNVEV (reference sequence). The CDR3 sequence is 17 residues long. CDR3 sequence (DNA): TGTGCCAGCAGTCCCAGACAGGCCCCAGAAGGCAAAAACATTCAGTACTTC. It specifies CASSPRQAPEGKNIQYF.

The chain links TRBV11-2 to TRBJ1-2, with 10 bases matching TRBD1. J gave up 4 bases and V 0 bases, and 2 bases lay outside the gene matches. This CDR3 region has 15 residues. Per germline, CDR1 SGHAT and CDR2 FQNNGV. The CDR3, as DNA: TGTGCCAGCAGCTTAGAGGGACAGGGGATCTATGGCTACACCTTC. Protein product: CASSLEGQGIYGYTF.

For the CDR3, the DNA is TGTGCCAGCAGCTTACGGTACAATGAGCAGTTCTTC. Protein sequence: CASSLRYNEQFF. J is TRBJ2-1 and V is TRBV7-2, with D unclear. This CDR3 has 12 residues. Trimming stripped 2 bases from V and 4 bases from J, with 3 bases between. Germline V gene lookup returns CDR1 SGHTA and CDR2 FQGNSA.

The chain has TRBV9 and TRBJ2-5, with a tentative D call TRBD2 (6 bases). The CDR3 is made up of 18 amino acids. V was clipped by 0 bases and J by 5 bases, with 23 bases between them. Germline V gives CDR1 SGDLS, CDR2 YYNGEE. The CDR3 nucleotides are TGTGCCAGCAGCGTAGCCGCCCGAGGTGGAGGGGAAAGCGAGACCCAGTACTTC. The encoded protein is CASSVAARGGGESETQYF. Full variable domain (rest looked up from reference TRBV9 and TRBJ2-5): DSGVTQTPKHLITATGQRVTLRCSPRSGDLSVYWYQQSLDQGLQFLIQYYNGEERAKGNILERFSAQQFPDLHSELNLSSLELGDSALYFCASSVAARGGGESETQYFGPGTRLLVL.